This T cell receptor (beta chain) is from a study of blood T cell repertoires in COVID-19. On the study more broadly: Samples representing acute and convalescent COVID-19 were sourced from the United States, Italy and Spain. PBMCs, B-cell-depleted T cells, or T cells were the source of the cDNA or gDNA that made up the material.

The authors' processing: Nucleated cell counts were estimated from reference gene primer amplification. Sequencing was performed with immunoSEQ multiplex PCR; in TCRdb, only in-frame clones are kept and a portion is missing. V and J calls and clone size are as listed in that table; D and trimming were resolved from the DNA. The sample records about 280,000 clones, 85% to 90% being singletons. Trimming removed 4 bases from V and 6 bases from J; junction bases left unmatched: 6. Germline V CDR1 and CDR2: SGHNT, YYREEE (reference sequence). The CDR3 runs to 16 residues. Sequenced material: peripheral blood. The J gene is TRBJ2-1, the V gene TRBV5-4; 14 bases agree with TRBD2. This receptor was obtained from a human donor in a cohort sampled during active COVID-19. The CDR3 coding sequence is TGTGCCAGCAGCGCCGGGACTAGCGGGGGATTCAATGAGCAGTTCTTC. Its protein is CASSAGTSGGFNEQFF.